A single TCR beta chain is shown here with its context. The target antigen is unknown. The entry originates in a study of vaccination and CD4 T cells after COVID-19. General observations from the study: A nonsignificant rise from roughly 22 to 38 was seen in the median number of SARS-CoV-2-reactive clonotypes.

Cultured CD4+ T-cell DNA underwent Oncomine TCR Beta short-read sequencing. TCRdb redid the calling of the PCR reads with MiXCR, one entry per CDR3 protein. The table includes about 14,000 distinct CDR3 sequences, approximately 58% detected once. Treatment of the sample: approximately 9-day PBMC culture with coronavirus spike peptide pools or control peptides (ViraFEST assay). Wells that each held about 2 million PBMCs were cultured with 9.5 to 10 IU/ml IL-2 and approximately 10 ug/ml peptide pools. The germline V gene encodes CDR1 SNHLY and CDR2 FYNNEI. V was clipped by 6 bases and J by 4 bases, with 12 bases between them. This CDR3 spans 13 amino acids.

This TCR was sampled from a human donor who had recovered from COVID-19. V and J are TRBV2 and TRBJ1-1; no firm D call. Material: CD4+ T cells from blood, cultured in vitro. In DNA, the CDR3 is TGTGCCAGCAGACATGAAAGTATCACTGAAGCTTTCTTT. This encodes CASRHESITEAFF. Drawing the rest from reference TRBV2 and TRBJ1-1, the complete variable domain is EPEVTQTPSHQVTQMGQEVILRCVPISNHLYFYWYRQILGQKVEFLVSFYNNEISEKSEIFDDQFSVERPDGSNFTLKIRSTKLEDSAMYFCASRHESITEAFFGQGTRLTVV.